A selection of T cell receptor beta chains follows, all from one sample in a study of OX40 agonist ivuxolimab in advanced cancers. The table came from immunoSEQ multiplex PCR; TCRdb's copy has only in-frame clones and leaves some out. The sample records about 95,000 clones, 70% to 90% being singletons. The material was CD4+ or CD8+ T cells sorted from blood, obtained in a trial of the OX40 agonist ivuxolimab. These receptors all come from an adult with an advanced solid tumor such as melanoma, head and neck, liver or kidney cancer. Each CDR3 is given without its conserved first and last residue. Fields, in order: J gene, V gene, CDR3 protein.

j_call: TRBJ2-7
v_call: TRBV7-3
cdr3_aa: ASSSLTSDEQY

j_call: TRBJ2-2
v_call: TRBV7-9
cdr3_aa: ASSPFTGELF

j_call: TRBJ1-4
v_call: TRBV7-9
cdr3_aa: ASSLPLGQGRNEKLF

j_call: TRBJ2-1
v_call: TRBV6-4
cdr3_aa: ASSSSGAYNEQF

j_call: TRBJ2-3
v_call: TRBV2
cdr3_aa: ASSPGQGVRGTDTQY

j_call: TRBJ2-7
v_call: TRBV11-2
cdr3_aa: ASSYGSYEQY

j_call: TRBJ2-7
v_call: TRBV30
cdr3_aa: AWSQTGDEQY

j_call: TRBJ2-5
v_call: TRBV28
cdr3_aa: ASSPRGLETQY

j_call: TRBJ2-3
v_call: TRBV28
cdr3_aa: ASSLGSGSPDTQY

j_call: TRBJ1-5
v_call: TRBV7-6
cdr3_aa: ASSLEAGQSAQH

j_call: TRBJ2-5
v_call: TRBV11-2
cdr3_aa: ASSQGVQETQY

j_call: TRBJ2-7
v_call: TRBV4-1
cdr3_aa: ASSQRDRGGQFYEQY

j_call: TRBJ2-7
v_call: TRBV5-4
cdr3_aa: ASSVGSSYEQY

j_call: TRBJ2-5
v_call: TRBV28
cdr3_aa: ASSLGATGEETQY

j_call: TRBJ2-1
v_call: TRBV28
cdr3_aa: ASRLLLGSYNEQF

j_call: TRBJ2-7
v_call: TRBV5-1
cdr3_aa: ASSLAGGDEQY

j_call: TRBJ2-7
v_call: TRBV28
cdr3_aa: ASKPGGYEQY

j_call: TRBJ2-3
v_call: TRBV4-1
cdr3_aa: ASSQDRLWSGKSLDTQY

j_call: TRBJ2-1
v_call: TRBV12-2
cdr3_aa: ASRLPRGANEQF

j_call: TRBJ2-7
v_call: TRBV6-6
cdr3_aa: ASGGREAYEQY

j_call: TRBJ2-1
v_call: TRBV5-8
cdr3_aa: ASSLIEQF

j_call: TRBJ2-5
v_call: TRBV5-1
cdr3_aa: ASSEGTGGETQY

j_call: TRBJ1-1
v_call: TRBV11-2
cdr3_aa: ASSEVLGEAF

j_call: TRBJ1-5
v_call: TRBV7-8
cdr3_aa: ASSLLTDRPVSNQPQH

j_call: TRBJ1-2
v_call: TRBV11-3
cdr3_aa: ASSLESLRGGYT

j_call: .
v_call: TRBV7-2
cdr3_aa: ASSSFDEQY

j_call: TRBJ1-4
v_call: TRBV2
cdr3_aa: ASSEEQSATNEKLF

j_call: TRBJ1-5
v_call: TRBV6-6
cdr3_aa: ASRFRQELLDQPQH

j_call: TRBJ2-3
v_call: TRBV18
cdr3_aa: ASSITGPGDTQY

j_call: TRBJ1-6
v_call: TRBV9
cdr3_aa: ASSVDPGRSPLH

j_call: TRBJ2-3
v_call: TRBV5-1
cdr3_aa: ASRTGVLSTDTQY

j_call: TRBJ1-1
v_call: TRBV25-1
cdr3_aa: ASSEFPGSTEAF

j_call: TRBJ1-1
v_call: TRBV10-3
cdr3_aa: AISGYAGMNTEAF

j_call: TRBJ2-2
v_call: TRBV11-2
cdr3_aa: ASSLRHGAQGATGELF

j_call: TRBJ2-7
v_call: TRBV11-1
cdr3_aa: ASSPIGLARTYEQY

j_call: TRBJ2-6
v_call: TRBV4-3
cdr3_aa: ASSPSGYSSGANVLT

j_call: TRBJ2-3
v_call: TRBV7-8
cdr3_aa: ASSPLTPTDTQY

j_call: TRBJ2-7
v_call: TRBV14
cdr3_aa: ASSQWPGSIHEQY

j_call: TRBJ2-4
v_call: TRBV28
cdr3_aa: ASSRGPGGNIQY

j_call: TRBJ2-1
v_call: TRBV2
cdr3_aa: ASSSFLDNEQF

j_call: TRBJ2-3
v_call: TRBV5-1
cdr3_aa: ASVTTQGSTDTQY

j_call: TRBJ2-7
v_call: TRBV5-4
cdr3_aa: ASSTQSGPVSFEQY

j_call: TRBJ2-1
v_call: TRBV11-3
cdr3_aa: ASSLEWSGSSYNEQF

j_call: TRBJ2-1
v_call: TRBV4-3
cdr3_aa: ASSQEKSLYYNEQF

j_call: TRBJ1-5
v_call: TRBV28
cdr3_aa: ASRPGGGKQPQH

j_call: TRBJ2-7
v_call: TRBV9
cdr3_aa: ASSPDSGEQY

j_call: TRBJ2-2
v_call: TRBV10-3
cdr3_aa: AISDIAGMGPGELF

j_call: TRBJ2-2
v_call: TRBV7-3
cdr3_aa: ASSLLEGGELF

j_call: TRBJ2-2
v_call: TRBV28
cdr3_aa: ASSLGGAQGGELF

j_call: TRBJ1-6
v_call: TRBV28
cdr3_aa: ASSFATTGMNSPLH

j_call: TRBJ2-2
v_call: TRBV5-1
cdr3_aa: ASSLAPNGELF

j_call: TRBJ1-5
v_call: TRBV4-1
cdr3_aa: ASSQHPTGSNQPQH

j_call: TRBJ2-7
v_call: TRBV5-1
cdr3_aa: ASSSMGLAAYEQY

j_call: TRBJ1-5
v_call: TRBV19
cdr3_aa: ASSMTGNQPQH

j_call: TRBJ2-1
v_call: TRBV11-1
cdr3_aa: ASSLFGDEQF

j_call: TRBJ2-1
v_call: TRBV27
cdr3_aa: ASSPDRRSSYNEQF

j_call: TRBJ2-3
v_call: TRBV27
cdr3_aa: ASTWASGRRDTQY

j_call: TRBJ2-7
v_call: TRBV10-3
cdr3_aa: AISVLREELYEQY

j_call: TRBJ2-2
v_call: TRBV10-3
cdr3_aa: AIGLAENTGELF

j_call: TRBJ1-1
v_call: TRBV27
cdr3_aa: ASRPGLMNTEAF